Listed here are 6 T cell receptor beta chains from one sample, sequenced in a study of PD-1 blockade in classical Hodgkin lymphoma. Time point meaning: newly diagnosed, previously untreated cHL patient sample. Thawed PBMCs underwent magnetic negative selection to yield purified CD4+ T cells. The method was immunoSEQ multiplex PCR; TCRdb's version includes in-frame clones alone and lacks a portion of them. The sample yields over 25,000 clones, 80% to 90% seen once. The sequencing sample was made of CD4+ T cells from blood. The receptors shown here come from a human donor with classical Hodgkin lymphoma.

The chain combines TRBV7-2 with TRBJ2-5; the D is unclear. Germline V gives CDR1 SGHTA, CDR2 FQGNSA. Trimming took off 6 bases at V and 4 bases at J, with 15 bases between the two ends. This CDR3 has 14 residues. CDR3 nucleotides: TGTGCCAGCAGTATGCAGTCCACGAGAGAGACCCAGTACTTC. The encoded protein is CASSMQSTRETQYF.

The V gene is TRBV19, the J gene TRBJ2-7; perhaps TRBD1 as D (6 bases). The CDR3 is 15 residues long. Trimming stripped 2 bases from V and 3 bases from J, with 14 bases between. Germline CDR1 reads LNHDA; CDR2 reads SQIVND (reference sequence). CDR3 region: CASSISPGQGYEQYF. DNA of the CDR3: TGTGCCAGTAGTATATCTCCGGGACAAGGCTACGAGCAGTACTTC.

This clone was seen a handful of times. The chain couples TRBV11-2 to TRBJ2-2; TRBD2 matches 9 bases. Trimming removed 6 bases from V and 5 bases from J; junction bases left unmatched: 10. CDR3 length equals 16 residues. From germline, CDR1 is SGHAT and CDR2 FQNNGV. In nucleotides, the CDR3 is TGTGCCAGCAGATTACGGCGGGAGGGATGGACCGGGGAGCTGTTTTTT. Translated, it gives CASRLRREGWTGELFF.

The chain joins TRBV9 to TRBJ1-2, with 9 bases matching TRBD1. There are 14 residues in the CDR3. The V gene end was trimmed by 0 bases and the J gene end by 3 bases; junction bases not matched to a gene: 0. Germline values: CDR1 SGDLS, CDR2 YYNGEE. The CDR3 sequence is CASSVDRGHYGYTF. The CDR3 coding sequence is TGTGCCAGCAGCGTAGACAGGGGGCACTATGGCTACACCTTC.

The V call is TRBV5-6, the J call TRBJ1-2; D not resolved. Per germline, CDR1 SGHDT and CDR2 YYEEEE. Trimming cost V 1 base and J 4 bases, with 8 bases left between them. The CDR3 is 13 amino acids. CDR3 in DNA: TGTGCCAGCAGCTTGCTGCCGGGCTATGGCTACACCTTC. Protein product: CASSLLPGYGYTF.

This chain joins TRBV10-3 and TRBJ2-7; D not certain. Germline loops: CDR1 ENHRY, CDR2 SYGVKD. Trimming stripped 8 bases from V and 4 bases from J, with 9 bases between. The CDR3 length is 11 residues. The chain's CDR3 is CAIGTEYEQYF. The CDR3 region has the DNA TGTGCCATCGGAACGGAATACGAGCAGTACTTC.